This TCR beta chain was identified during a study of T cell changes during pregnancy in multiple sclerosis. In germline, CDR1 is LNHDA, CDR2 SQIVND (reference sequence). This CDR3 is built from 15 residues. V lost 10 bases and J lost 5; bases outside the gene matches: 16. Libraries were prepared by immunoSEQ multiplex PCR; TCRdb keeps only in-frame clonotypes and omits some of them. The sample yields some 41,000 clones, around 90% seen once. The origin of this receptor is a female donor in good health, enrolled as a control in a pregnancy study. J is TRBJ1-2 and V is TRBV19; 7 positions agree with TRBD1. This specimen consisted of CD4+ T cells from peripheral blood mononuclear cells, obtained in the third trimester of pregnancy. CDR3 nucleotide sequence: TGTGCCACCCTACAGGGGCCCTGGCGAACTTATGGCTACACCTTC. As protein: CATLQGPWRTYGYTF.